One and the same sample provided the 24 T cell receptor beta chains below, sequenced in a study of blood T cell repertoires in COVID-19 (dated by TCRdb to the early 2020s). Library preparation employed the immunoSEQ multiplex PCR assay. TCRdb carries this immuneACCESS record with in-frame sequences only. Its versions omit some clonotypes, under half of them owing to an unresolved V gene in the studies checked, with the rest unexplained. Counted in this sample were about 86,000 clones; over 70% of them appeared once. Around 1.1% of the sample comes from the top ten. Sequences were obtained from peripheral blood. These receptor sequences come from a human donor in a cohort sampled during active COVID-19.

The V call is TRBV5-1, the J call TRBJ2-6, with D unresolved. The CDR3 spans 16 residues. Germline V gene data show CDR1 as SGHRS and CDR2 as YFSETQ. V shed 1 base and J shed 1 base, with 9 bases lying between them. CDR3 sequence reads: CASSLYSPSGANVLTF. DNA for the CDR3: TGCGCCAGCAGCTTGTATAGCCCTTCTGGGGCCAACGTCCTGACTTTC.

V is TRBV6-5 and J is TRBJ2-1; 7 nucleotides align to TRBD1. Germline CDR1 and CDR2: MNHEY and SVGAGI. CDR3 length: 14 amino acids. V trimming: 6 bases; J trimming: 1 base; junction bases outside the gene matches: 3. This chain's CDR3 is CASRLQGSYNEQFF. Here the CDR3 DNA reads TGTGCCAGCAGACTACAGGGGTCCTACAATGAGCAGTTCTTC.

The chain couples TRBV3-1 (or the pseudogene TRBV3-2) to TRBJ1-5; 7 bases map to TRBD1. Germline V CDR1 and CDR2: LGHDT, YNNKEL (reference sequence). The CDR3 length is 15 residues. V dropped 4 bases and J dropped 2; count of bases not matched to a gene: 5. CDR3 sequence (DNA): TGTGCCAGCAGCCGTAACAGGGGAGGCAATCAGCCCCAGCATTTT. Its translation: CASSRNRGGNQPQHF.

V gene TRBV5-1 combines with J gene TRBJ1-2, with 8 bases identical to TRBD1. CDR1 is SGHRS, CDR2 YFSETQ, per germline. This CDR3 is 15 amino acids long. The trim removed 0 bases at V and 7 bases at J, leaving 8 bases unmatched. As DNA, the CDR3 is TGCGCCAGCAGCTTGGTAGCAGGGGGCGGAGGTGGCTACACCTTC. Translation: CASSLVAGGGGGYTF.

A single count supports this clone. The chain combines TRBV7-6 with TRBJ2-7; D is possibly TRBD2 (5 bases). Per germline, CDR1 SGHVS and CDR2 FNYEAQ. This CDR3 spans 13 amino acids. V was clipped by 5 bases and J by 3 bases, with 11 bases between them. The CDR3: CASSPSEGYEQYF. The CDR3 DNA follows: TGTGCCAGCAGCCCCTCCGAGGGCTACGAGCAGTACTTC.

The chain uses TRBV30 and TRBJ1-2, with 9 bases that match TRBD1. From germline, CDR1 is GTSNPN and CDR2 SVGIG (reference sequence). With 1 base clipped from V and 4 bases from J, the junction kept 4 bases outside the gene matches. The CDR3 has 14 amino acids. The CDR3 loop reads CAWSGQTGGYGYTF. Written as DNA, the CDR3 is TGTGCCTGGAGTGGGCAGACAGGGGGCTATGGCTACACCTTC.

This clone has just a few counts. V and J are TRBV7-9 and TRBJ2-7; 9 bases align to TRBD2. The CDR3 is 14 amino acids. Germline CDR1 and CDR2: SEHNR and FQNEAQ (reference sequence). J lost 3 bases, V lost 5 bases, and 5 bases had no gene match. In DNA form, the CDR3 reads TGTGCCAGCAGCGATGCTAGCGGGAACTACGAGCAGTACTTC. Its protein product is CASSDASGNYEQYF. Full variable domain (remainder filled in from reference TRBV7-9 and TRBJ2-7): DTGVSQNPRHKITKRGQNVTFRCDPISEHNRLYWYRQTLGQGPEFLTYFQNEAQLEKSRLLSDRFSAERPKGSFSTLEIQRTEQGDSAMYLCASSDASGNYEQYFGPGTRLTVT.

The chain links TRBV5-1 to TRBJ2-1; TRBD1 aligns across 8 bases. The V gene end was trimmed by 0 bases and the J gene end by 7 bases; junction bases not matched to a gene: 6. This CDR3 has 15 residues. Looked up from germline, CDR1 is SGHRS and CDR2 is YFSETQ. The CDR3 is CASSLAGQGGNEQFF. The CDR3 coding sequence is TGCGCCAGCAGCTTGGCAGGACAGGGTGGAAATGAGCAGTTCTTC.

The chain combines TRBV4-2 with TRBJ2-1; TRBD2 aligns across 9 bases. V was pared by 3 bases and J by 9 bases, with 12 bases of the junction left unmatched. The CDR3 covers 16 residues. Germline assignment: CDR1 LGHNA and CDR2 YNFKEQ. As DNA, the CDR3 is TGTGCCAGCAGCCACGCTTTGGCGGGAGGGAGCAGTGAGCAGTTCTTC. This encodes CASSHALAGGSSEQFF.

The chain has TRBV29-1 and TRBJ1-2, with 9 bases fitting TRBD1. V gave up 5 bases and J gave up 8 bases; unmatched junction bases: 9. This CDR3 is built from 13 residues. Germline V gene sequence: CDR1 SQVTM, CDR2 ANQGSEA. The CDR3: CSVLRDRALGYTF. The CDR3 DNA is TGCAGCGTTCTCCGGGACAGGGCTCTAGGCTACACCTTC.

The chain uses TRBV28 and TRBJ1-1, with 10 bases aligning to TRBD1. The germline gives CDR1 MDHEN, CDR2 SYDVKM. Trimming took 5 bases from V and 11 from J; bases not matched to a gene: 14. This CDR3 comprises 15 residues. CDR3 coding DNA: TGTGCCAGCAGTCTCGACAGGGGGCAAACATCGGGTGCTTTCTTT. It yields the protein CASSLDRGQTSGAFF.

CDR3: CATSDPKTGGEGETQYF. The CDR3 DNA sequence: TGTGCCACCAGTGACCCCAAGACAGGGGGCGAGGGGGAGACCCAGTACTTC. This rearrangement joins TRBV24-1 to TRBJ2-5, with 10 positions matching TRBD1. The CDR3 is 17 amino acids. The germline V gene encodes CDR1 KGHDR and CDR2 SFDVKD. The junction had 12 bases not matched to a gene; V was cut back by 4 bases and J by 5 bases.

The rearrangement uses TRBV9 and TRBJ2-6; D might be TRBD1 (5 bases). The germline V gene encodes CDR1 SGDLS and CDR2 YYNGEE. This CDR3 has 17 amino acids. V lost 4 bases, J lost 0 bases, and 14 bases lay in between. The chain's CDR3 is CASSTRQYHSGANVLTF. For the CDR3, the DNA is TGTGCCAGCAGCACAAGACAGTATCACTCTGGGGCCAACGTCCTGACTTTC.

The gene calls are TRBV12-3 or TRBV12-4 and TRBJ1-1; perhaps TRBD1 as D (5 bases). There are 11 residues in the CDR3. V lost 5 bases to trimming and J lost 8 bases, with 9 bases between them. The CDR3, as DNA: TGTGCCAGCAGTGAGGGACTGGAAGCTTTCTTT. Amino acids: CASSEGLEAFF.

The chain has TRBV5-4 and TRBJ2-7; 10 bases match TRBD2. The CDR3 has 15 amino acids. J lost 2 bases, V lost 4 bases, and 6 bases had no gene match. CDR1 SGHNT and CDR2 YYREEE come from the germline V gene (reference sequence). CDR3 DNA sequence: TGTGCCAGCAGCCTAGAAGCGGGAGGGCCCTACGAGCAGTACTTC. Its protein is CASSLEAGGPYEQYF.

The V gene is TRBV19, the J gene TRBJ2-4, with TRBD1 identical over 8 bases. The CDR3 covers 15 residues. Germline V gene data show CDR1 as LNHDA and CDR2 as SQIVND (reference sequence). The V segment lost 10 bases and the J segment 7 bases; nucleotides outside the gene matches: 15. The CDR3, as DNA: TGTGCCACCGCCCGGGACAGGTCTCCCACGAACATTCAGTACTTC. Protein product: CATARDRSPTNIQYF.

This clone has a handful of counts. Written as DNA, the CDR3 is TGTGCCAGCAGCCCCTCGCAGGGGGGACCTCTCAGCTACACCTTC. Protein product: CASSPSQGGPLSYTF. The chain joins TRBV5-4 to TRBJ1-2; 7 bases map to TRBD1. J lost 9 bases, V lost 4 bases, and 15 bases had no gene match. CDR1 SGHNT and CDR2 YYREEE come from the germline V gene (reference sequence). This CDR3 contains 15 residues.

The chain carries TRBV5-6 and TRBJ2-7, with 7 positions matching TRBD2. Germline V gene data show CDR1 as SGHDT and CDR2 as YYEEEE. The CDR3 length is 14 residues. After removal of 4 bases from V and 4 bases from J, the junction contained 8 bases not matched to a gene. The CDR3 loop reads CASSDSGLVYEQYF. The CDR3 nucleotides are TGTGCCAGCAGCGACTCCGGACTAGTGTACGAGCAGTACTTC.

CDR3 nucleotide sequence: TGTGCCAGCAGCTTAACGGGTGGTAGATCTAATGAAAAACTGTTTTTT. It encodes CASSLTGGRSNEKLFF. The rearrangement links TRBV11-2 to TRBJ1-4; D is unresolved. The CDR3 covers 16 residues. Between the trimmed V and J ends, which lost 2 bases and 3 bases, there was a span of 13 bases. The germline gives CDR1 SGHAT, CDR2 FQNNGV.

This clone was observed once. The chain has TRBV18 and TRBJ2-1; 9 positions match TRBD1. This CDR3 is 16 amino acids long. The junction had 12 bases not matched to a gene; V was cut back by 4 bases and J by 8 bases. CDR1 and CDR2 from the germline V gene are KGHSH and LQKENI. This chain's CDR3 is CASSQRFRTGEYEQFF. Here the CDR3 DNA reads TGTGCCAGCTCACAACGCTTTCGGACAGGGGAGTATGAGCAGTTCTTC.

The chain recombines TRBV6-1 with TRBJ2-7; 7 bases fit TRBD1. Germline V gene data show CDR1 as MNHNS and CDR2 as SASEGT. J was trimmed by 3 bases and V by 3 bases; bases with no gene match: 14. The CDR3 length is 17 residues. CDR3 loop: CASSEEKTGFFLYEQYF. The CDR3 nucleotides are TGTGCCAGCAGTGAGGAGAAGACAGGGTTTTTCCTCTACGAGCAGTACTTC.

This chain joins TRBV27 and TRBJ1-1, with 9 bases aligning to TRBD1. The CDR3 sequence is 14 residues long. The trim removed 6 bases at V and 1 base at J, leaving 3 bases unmatched. In germline, CDR1 is MNHEY, CDR2 SMNVEV (reference sequence). CDR3 bases: TGTGCCAGCAGCCCGGGACAGGGGAACACTGAAGCTTTCTTT. Residues: CASSPGQGNTEAFF.

Concerning this clone itself: Other DNA sequences in this sample translate to the same CDR3. The chain joins TRBV19 to TRBJ2-1; 7 nucleotides agree with TRBD2. The CDR3 totals 14 residues. The V and J ends lost 5 bases and 6 bases, in that order; junction bases with no gene match: 7. CDR1 and CDR2 from the germline V gene are LNHDA and SQIVND (reference sequence). In DNA form, the CDR3 reads TGTGCCAGTAGTTCGGGGGAGGGCCTCAATGAGCAGTTCTTC. It is translated as CASSSGEGLNEQFF.

The chain recombines TRBV9 with TRBJ2-5; 8 nucleotides line up with TRBD2. The junction had 8 bases not matched to a gene; V was cut back by 0 bases and J by 1 base. Looked up from germline, CDR1 is SGDLS and CDR2 is YYNGEE. CDR3 length: 17 residues. The CDR3 loop is CASSVVGASGFQETQYF. CDR3 bases: TGTGCCAGCAGCGTAGTTGGGGCTAGCGGGTTCCAAGAGACCCAGTACTTC.